Shown below are 14 T cell receptor beta chains from a single sample sequenced in a study of CXCR3-negative and CXCR3-positive naive CD8 T cells. The authors made the TRB cDNA libraries by 5' RACE using UMI labels. TCRdb reanalyzed the 5' RACE reads, giving one entry per CDR3 protein sequence and no DNA. Recorded for this sample: around 34,000 distinct CDR3 sequences. Sequencing was performed on memory CD8+ T cells from blood. The receptors here all came from a human donor in good health. Some clones in this sample may be carry-over from other donors' samples.

The V gene is TRBV12-3 or TRBV12-4, the J gene TRBJ2-1; TCRdb picks TRBD2, but there is no DNA to check that call. This CDR3 has 14 amino acids. The CDR3 sequence is CASRPGGLNNEQFF.

The gene calls are TRBV18 and TRBJ2-3. Per the germline V gene, CDR1 is KGHSH and CDR2 is LQKENI. This CDR3 is built from 13 residues. This CDR3 reads CASSPRDGDTQYF.

Judged by frequency, this clonotype is medium-sized (0.01 to 0.1%). The rearrangement links TRBV4-3 to TRBJ2-1. This CDR3 has 15 residues. Germline loops: CDR1 LGHNA, CDR2 YSLEER. The CDR3: CASSQDGSSYNEQFF.

V usage is TRBV5-6 and J usage is TRBJ2-4; TCRdb proposes TRBD1, but this gene call is untestable without DNA. Germline V gene data show CDR1 as SGHDT and CDR2 as YYEEEE. This CDR3 is 14 amino acids long. The CDR3 sequence: CASSPTGTLNIQYF.

This sequence joins TRBV6-6 and TRBJ1-5; TCRdb proposes TRBD1, but this gene call is untestable without DNA. This CDR3 is 18 amino acids long. In germline, CDR1 is MNHNY, CDR2 SVGAGI (reference sequence). This chain's CDR3 is CASSYSGSGTLGYQPQHF.

The gene calls are TRBV7-3 and TRBJ2-1; TCRdb lists TRBD2, though no DNA is available to test this call. Germline V gene lookup returns CDR1 SGHTA and CDR2 FQGTGA. This CDR3 is 15 amino acids long. The CDR3 here is CASSFSGGAMDEQFF. Full variable domain (rest looked up from reference TRBV7-3 and TRBJ2-1): GAGVSQTPSNKVTEKGKYVELRCDPISGHTALYWYRQSLGQGPEFLIYFQGTGAADDSGLPNDRFFAVRPEGSVSTLKIQRTERGDSAVYLCASSFSGGAMDEQFFGPGTRLTVL.

J is TRBJ2-1 and V is TRBV19; TCRdb returns TRBD1, unconfirmable since there is no DNA. The germline V gene encodes CDR1 LNHDA and CDR2 SQIVND (reference sequence). There are 13 residues in the CDR3. The CDR3 here is CASSIGRYNEQFF.

The chain is built from TRBV28 and TRBJ2-7; the D call of TRBD1 rests on TCRdb alone, since no DNA is present to check it. CDR3 length equals 16 residues. The V gene's germline CDR1 is MDHEN and CDR2 SYDVKM. CDR3 protein: CASSFSSGTGHYEQYF. The variable domain in full, with the rest retrieved from reference TRBV28 and TRBJ2-7, is DVKVTQSSRYLVKRTGEKVFLECVQDMDHENMFWYRQDPGLGLRLIYFSYDVKMKEKGDIPEGYSVSREKKERFSLILESASTNQTSMYLCASSFSSGTGHYEQYFGPGTRLTVT.

This chain joins TRBV7-6 and TRBJ1-2; TCRdb names TRBD1, which stays unverified in the absence of DNA. CDR3 length equals 17 residues. Germline V lookup: CDR1 SGHVS, CDR2 FNYEAQ. CDR3 protein: CASSLARGTPTNYGYTF.

The chain has TRBV29-1 and TRBJ2-7; TCRdb's D gene call, TRBD1, goes unchecked for lack of DNA. Germline V CDR1 and CDR2: SQVTM, ANQGSEA. The CDR3 length is 13 residues. CDR3 sequence reads: CSVRDRGPYEQYF.

The chain is built from TRBV10-3 and TRBJ2-1; TCRdb returns TRBD1, unconfirmable since there is no DNA. From germline, CDR1 is ENHRY and CDR2 SYGVKD. This CDR3 spans 12 amino acids. This chain's CDR3 is CATRTGADEQFF.

This CDR3 is CASSFDHPETQYF. V and J are TRBV28 and TRBJ2-5. The CDR3 loop spans 13 amino acids. Looked up from germline, CDR1 is MDHEN and CDR2 is SYDVKM.

The chain carries TRBV14 and TRBJ2-4; the TCRdb call, TRBD1, lacks DNA for checking. In germline, CDR1 is SGHDN, CDR2 FVKESK. The CDR3 runs 18 residues. CDR3: CASSQEIGGPLAKNIQYF. Using reference TRBV14 and TRBJ2-4 for the parts outside the CDR3, the full variable domain is EAGVTQFPSHSVIEKGQTVTLRCDPISGHDNLYWYRRVMGKEIKFLLHFVKESKQDESGMPNNRFLAERTGGTYSTLKVQPAELEDSGVYFCASSQEIGGPLAKNIQYFGAGTRLSVL.

The chain carries TRBV2 and TRBJ2-3. The CDR3 extends over 13 amino acids. Germline V CDR1 and CDR2: SNHLY, FYNNEI. The chain's CDR3 is CASSETYTDTQYF.